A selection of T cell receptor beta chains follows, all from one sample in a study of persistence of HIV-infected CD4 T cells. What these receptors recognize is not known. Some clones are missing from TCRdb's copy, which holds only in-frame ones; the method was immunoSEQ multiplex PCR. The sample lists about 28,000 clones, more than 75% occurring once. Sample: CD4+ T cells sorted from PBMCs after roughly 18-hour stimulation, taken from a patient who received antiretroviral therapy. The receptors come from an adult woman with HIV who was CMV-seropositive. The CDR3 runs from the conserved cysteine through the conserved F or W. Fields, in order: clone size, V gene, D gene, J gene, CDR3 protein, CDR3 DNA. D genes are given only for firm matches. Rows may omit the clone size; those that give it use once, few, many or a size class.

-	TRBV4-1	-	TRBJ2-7	CASSPGQSVYEQYF	TGCGCCAGCAGCCCTGGACAGAGCGTATACGAGCAGTACTTC
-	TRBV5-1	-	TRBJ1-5	CASSRGDGNQPQHF	TGCGCCAGCAGCCGGGGTGATGGCAATCAGCCCCAGCATTTT
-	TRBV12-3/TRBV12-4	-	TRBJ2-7	CASSLPDSYEQYF	TGTGCCAGCAGTTTACCTGACTCCTACGAGCAGTACTTC
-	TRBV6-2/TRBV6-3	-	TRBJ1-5	CASSYDNSNQPQHF	TGTGCCAGCAGTTACGACAATAGCAATCAGCCCCAGCATTTT
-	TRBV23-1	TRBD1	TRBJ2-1	CASSLPLTGRSSSYNEQFF	TGCGCCAGCAGTCTACCATTGACAGGGCGCTCCAGCTCCTACAATGAGCAGTTCTTC
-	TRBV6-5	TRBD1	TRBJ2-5	CASTFDRGWETQYF	TGTGCCTCCACCTTCGACAGGGGGTGGGAGACCCAGTACTTC
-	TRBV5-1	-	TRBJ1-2	CASSPGQSYYGYTF	TGCGCCAGCAGCCCAGGACAGTCCTACTATGGCTACACCTTC
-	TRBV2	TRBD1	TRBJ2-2	CATSSGGVRELFF	TGTGCCACCTCGTCAGGGGGAGTCCGGGAGCTGTTTTTT
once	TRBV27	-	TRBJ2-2	CASSPRGHTGELFF	TGTGCCAGCAGTCCCCGGGGGCACACCGGGGAGCTGTTTTTT
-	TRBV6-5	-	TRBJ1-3	CASKTVSGNTIYF	TGTGCCAGCAAGACAGTCTCTGGAAACACCATATATTTT
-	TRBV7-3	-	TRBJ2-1	CASSLTPRNEQFF	TGTGCCAGCAGCTTAACCCCCAGGAATGAGCAGTTCTTC
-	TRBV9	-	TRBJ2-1	CASSRQNNEQFF	TGTGCCAGCAGTAGACAGAATAATGAGCAGTTCTTC
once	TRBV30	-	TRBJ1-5	CAWSVVGTGLNQPQHF	TGTGCCTGGAGTGTGGTAGGAACAGGACTAAATCAGCCCCAGCATTTT
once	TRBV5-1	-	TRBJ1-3	CASSLRTEAGNTIYF	TGCGCCAGCAGCTTAAGGACAGAAGCTGGAAACACCATATATTTT
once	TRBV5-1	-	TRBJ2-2	CASSFRLDTGELFF	TGCGCTAGCAGCTTCCGTCTGGACACCGGGGAGCTGTTTTTT
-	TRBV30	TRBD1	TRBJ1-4	CAWSLGQGPTNEKLFF	TGTGCCTGGAGTCTCGGACAGGGACCAACTAATGAAAAACTGTTTTTT
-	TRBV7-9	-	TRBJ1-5	CASSLDTRQPQHF	TGTGCCAGCAGCTTGGACACAAGACAGCCCCAGCATTTT
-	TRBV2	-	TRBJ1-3	CASSEAYAGRVTIYF	TGTGCCAGCAGTGAAGCGTACGCAGGACGTGTCACCATATATTTT